The sequence of this T cell receptor beta chain was determined in a study of blood T cell repertoires in COVID-19. Using immunoSEQ multiplex PCR, the repertoire was profiled, and TCRdb retains in-frame clones only, with some absent. The data contain tens of thousands of clones, 83% of them singletons. The V gene's germline CDR1 is MNHEY and CDR2 SVGAGI. The CDR3 has 16 residues. V lost 4 bases to trimming and J lost 6 bases; unmatched junction nucleotides: 13. The chain joins TRBV6-5 to TRBJ1-1; 8 nucleotides agree with TRBD1. Sequences were obtained from peripheral blood. The receptor comes from a human donor in a cohort sampled during active COVID-19. CDR3 residues: CASSFTLQGDRAEAFF. Written as DNA, the CDR3 is TGTGCCAGCAGTTTCACGCTACAGGGGGACCGGGCTGAAGCTTTCTTT.